This TCR beta chain was recorded in a study of naive and memory T cell subsets. An oligonucleotide containing a UMI was ligated to the 3' end of TCR cDNA. Whole-blood samples were approximately 2.6 ml of peripheral blood from healthy adult volunteers. Germline V gene sequence: CDR1 SEHNR, CDR2 FQNEAQ (reference sequence). J gave up 2 bases and V 5 bases, and 6 bases lay outside the gene matches. The CDR3 totals 15 residues. Overall study results and limits: This RNA-based method may be sensitive to activation-related transcript changes.

Many counts were recorded for this clonotype. Its antigen is still unknown. Four PCR rounds used nested alpha and beta constant region primers plus the SP2 primer. Reverse transcription of blood and skin TCR RNA was primed at alpha and beta constant regions. TCRdb used MiXCR to reprocess the 5' RACE reads, holding one entry per CDR3 protein. Of more than 50,000 distinct CDR3 sequences in the sample, approximately 6.6% were seen once. This TCR came from a male donor in good health. The chain couples TRBV7-9 to TRBJ2-7, with 10 bases fitting TRBD2. CDR3 protein: CASSPMSGRAYEQYF. The CDR3 DNA is TGTGCCAGCAGCCCTATGAGCGGGAGGGCCTACGAGCAGTACTTC.